The 4 T cell receptor beta chains below were found in one sample sequenced in a study of control samples from healthy donors and cancer patients (dated by TCRdb to between 2020 and 2021). Receptor amplification or capture employed the immunoSEQ multiplex PCR assay. This is the immuneACCESS table as TCRdb keeps it, with only in-frame sequences that have V and J called. A part of the clones is gone; compared with another copy, unresolved V genes explain less than half, and the rest is unexplained. Counted in this sample were some 140,000 clones; around 95% of them appeared once. The leading ten clones occupy about 5.6% of the sample. Material: blood. These receptors all stem from a man aged 40-49 years in good health.

The chain has TRBV27 and TRBJ2-3, with D unresolved. Germline CDR1 is MNHEY and CDR2 is SMNVEV (reference sequence). This CDR3 comprises 14 residues. Trimming shortened V by 0 bases and J by 0 bases, and 4 bases separated the two germline ends. The CDR3 DNA reads TGTGCCAGCAGTTTATCAAGTAGCACAGATACGCAGTATTTT. Its translation: CASSLSSSTDTQYF.

This clone was recorded once. V usage is TRBV9 and J usage is TRBJ1-2; D ambiguous. Trimming stripped 4 bases from V and 4 bases from J, with 8 bases between. The CDR3 contains 12 residues. The germline V gene has CDR1 SGDLS and CDR2 YYNGEE. The CDR3 DNA sequence: TGTGCCAGCAGCTCGTACACCTATGGCTACACCTTC. It yields the protein CASSSYTYGYTF.

The rearrangement joins TRBV5-1 to TRBJ1-5; tentatively, D is TRBD1 (5 bases). Germline CDR1 is SGHRS and CDR2 is YFSETQ. V was trimmed by 2 bases and J by 6 bases, leaving 9 bases between them. CDR3 length equals 13 residues. The CDR3 nucleotides are TGCGCCAGCAGCTTAGGGGATCGTCAGCCCCAGCATTTT. Protein: CASSLGDRQPQHF.

This chain uses TRBV19 with TRBJ2-1; TRBD2 matches 12 bases. The V segment lost 11 bases and the J segment 1 base; nucleotides outside the gene matches: 3. Germline CDR1 LNHDA, CDR2 SQIVND (reference sequence). The CDR3 is 14 residues long. This CDR3 is CAASGGASYNEQFF. The CDR3 region has the DNA TGTGCCGCTAGCGGGGGGGCATCCTACAATGAGCAGTTCTTC. The variable domain in full, with the rest retrieved from reference TRBV19 and TRBJ2-1, is DGGITQSPKYLFRKEGQNVTLSCEQNLNHDAMYWYRQDPGQGLRLIYYSQIVNDFQKGDIAEGYSVSREKKESFPLTVTSAQKNPTAFYLCAASGGASYNEQFFGPGTRLTVL.